The clone carrying this T cell receptor (beta chain) was seen once. Its antigen is as yet unknown. The germline gives CDR1 LNHDA, CDR2 SQIVND (reference sequence). V was clipped by 7 bases and J by 3 bases, with 10 bases between them. The CDR3 consists of 13 residues. This PCR relied on a set of 60 Vbeta primers and 13 Jbeta primers. TCRdb keeps only in-frame clones here, not all; method: immunoSEQ multiplex PCR. The table includes 100,000 to 150,000 clones, roughly four fifths detected once. These data originate in a study of cytomegalovirus exposure and HLA in healthy donors. Background on the study: For the approximately 400 genotyped donors, roughly 80% fell within the Caucasian-associated ancestry cluster. Findings of the study overall: Later genetic work tied a missense DCLRE1C variant to beta-chain V and J trimming. It was confirmed in vitro that three of the CMV-associated chains were specific for CMV antigens. Excluded were some V segments that proved indistinguishable, including TRBV6-2 and TRBV6-3.

The sample was PBMCs. The chain uses TRBV19 and TRBJ1-5, with D tentatively TRBD1 (6 bases). This sequence originates from a male donor in good health and CMV-seropositive. In nucleotides, the CDR3 is TGTGCCAGTAAACGGACAGACAATCAGCCCCAGCATTTT. It encodes CASKRTDNQPQHF.